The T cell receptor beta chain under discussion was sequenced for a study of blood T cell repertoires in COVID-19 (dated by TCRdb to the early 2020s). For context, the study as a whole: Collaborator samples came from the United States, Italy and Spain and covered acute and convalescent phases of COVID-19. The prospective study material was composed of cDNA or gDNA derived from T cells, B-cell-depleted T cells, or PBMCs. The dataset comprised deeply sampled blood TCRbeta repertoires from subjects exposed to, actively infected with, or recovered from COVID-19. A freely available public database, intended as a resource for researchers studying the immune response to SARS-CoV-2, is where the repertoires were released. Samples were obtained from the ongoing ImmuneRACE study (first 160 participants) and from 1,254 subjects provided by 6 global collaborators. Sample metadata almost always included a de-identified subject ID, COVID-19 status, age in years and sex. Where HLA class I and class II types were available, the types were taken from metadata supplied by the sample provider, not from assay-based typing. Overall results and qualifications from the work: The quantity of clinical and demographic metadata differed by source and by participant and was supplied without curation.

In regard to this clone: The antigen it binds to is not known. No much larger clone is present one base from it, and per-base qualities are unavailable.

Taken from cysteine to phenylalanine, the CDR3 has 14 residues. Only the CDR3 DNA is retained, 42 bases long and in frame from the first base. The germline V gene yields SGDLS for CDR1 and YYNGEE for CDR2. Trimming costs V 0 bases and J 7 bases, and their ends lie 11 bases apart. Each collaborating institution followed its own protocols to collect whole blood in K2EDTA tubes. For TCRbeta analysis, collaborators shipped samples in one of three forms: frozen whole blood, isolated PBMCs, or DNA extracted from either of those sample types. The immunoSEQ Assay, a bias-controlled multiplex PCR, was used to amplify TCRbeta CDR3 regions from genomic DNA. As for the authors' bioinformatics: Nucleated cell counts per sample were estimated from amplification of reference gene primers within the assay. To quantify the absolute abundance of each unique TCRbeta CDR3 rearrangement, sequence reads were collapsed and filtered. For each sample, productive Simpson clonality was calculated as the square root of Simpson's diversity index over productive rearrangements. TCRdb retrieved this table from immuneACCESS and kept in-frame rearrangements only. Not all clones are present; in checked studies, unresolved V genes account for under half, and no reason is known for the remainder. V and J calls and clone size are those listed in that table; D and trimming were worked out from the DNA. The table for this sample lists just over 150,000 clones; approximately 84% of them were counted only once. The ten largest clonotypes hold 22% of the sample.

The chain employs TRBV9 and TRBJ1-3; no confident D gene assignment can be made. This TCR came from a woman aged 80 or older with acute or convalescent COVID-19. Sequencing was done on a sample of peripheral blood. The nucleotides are TGTGCCAGCAGCGTAGCGGGAGGCCGCAACACCATATATTTT. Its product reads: CASSVAGGRNTIYF.